Only one count was recorded for the clone carrying this T cell receptor beta chain. Its antigen is not identified. Likely a read error: the CDR3 ends without its conserved phenylalanine or tryptophan. It is unclear where the CDR3 begins or ends on the DNA, so no DNA is shown, and the CDR3 is as TCRdb lists it. This record belongs to a study of CD8 T cells in Susac syndrome. The authors carried out high-throughput sequencing of TCR beta. They applied it to CD8+ and CD4+ T cells obtained from blood. The control group consisted of healthy donors matched for age and sex. Study results and caveats: The study's TCR sequencing and HLA analysis covered a relatively small number of individuals, and the study acknowledged this.

Random-hexamer reverse transcription was applied to about 0.5 to 1 ug RNA. Amplification of TCR beta CDR3 across 54 Vbeta and 13 Jbeta was performed with immunoSEQ multiplex PCR. Via MiXCR, TCRdb re-called the immunoSEQ multiplex PCR reads, giving one row per CDR3 protein. The sample lists roughly 130,000 distinct CDR3 sequences; roughly 96% were seen once. Germline V gene sequence: CDR1 SGHRS, CDR2 YFSETQ. The CDR3 adds up to 11 amino acids, both ends counted. The TCR sequence derives from a human donor in good health. Material: CD4+ T cells from PBMCs. The genes are TRBV5-1 and TRBJ2-1; TRBD2 is taken as the D call from the table, unchecked against the DNA. The CDR3 here is CASSSGGRAIL.